This T cell receptor (beta chain) was sequenced in a study of cytomegalovirus exposure and HLA in healthy donors listed by TCRdb under 2017. In terms of the full investigation: According to an earlier analysis of a few hundred of the donors, about 180 million T cells yielded over 90 million unique TCR beta sequences and about 280 Gb of sequence data. Besides the first cohort of 666 subjects, a separate validation cohort made up of 120 different subjects was used. An earlier analysis of 587 of the donors used high-throughput TCR beta sequencing to judge whether each TCR beta V gene segment behaved as functional or pseudogenic. The study combined high-throughput TCR immunosequencing, statistical association of individual TCRs with disease status, and machine learning to predict cytomegalovirus infection status. Because of strong linkage in the cohort, roughly 5 DR-DQ haplotypes were treated as single units for association and clustering. HLA typing included class I and class II loci at four-digit resolution. Donor age, sex, ethnicity and CMV serostatus were compiled together with the repertoire data. The number of typed donors differed by locus: roughly 620-630 for A, B, C, DRB1 and DQB1; 500 to 550 for DQA1; 606 for DPA1; and some 450 for DPB1. All discovery cohort repertoires had been generated on a single sequencing platform. Of the roughly 400 genotyped donors, approximately 82% fell in the genetic ancestry cluster associated with self-reported Caucasian donors. In a later analysis, previously published TCR beta repertoires from several hundred donors were re-analyzed and high-resolution HLA genotyping was added so that TCR occurrence patterns could be studied. Genome-wide SNP genotypes for about 65% of the 666 donors were used in a later genetic analysis, which treated that subset as a discovery cohort. Around 330 gigabases of sequencing data and around 88 million unique TCR sequences made up an early release that covered about 640 HLA-typed donors. In the later analysis, no new phenotypic data were used to find candidate immune exposures; instead, reliance was placed on TCR beta sequences and their occurrence across donors. Among around 400 genotyped donors of the cohort, an average of about 240,000 unique TCR beta nucleotide sequences was sequenced per donor, of which about 18% were non-productive. The study was designed to test whether signatures of past pathogen exposure could be identified by cataloging public T cell receptors. The study used immunosequencing to profile the T cell repertoires of approximately 630 subjects and linked those repertoires to cytomegalovirus serostatus.

The cohort comprised fewer than 750 healthy bone marrow donors. All cohort members were sampled while nominally healthy, although unrecorded immune exposures were likely present. The donor tested CMV seropositive, placing the donor among the 289 seropositive members of the cohort. A peripheral blood sample was provided by each donor, and peripheral blood mononuclear cells were used for TCR beta sequencing. The Qiagen DNeasy Blood Extraction Kit was used to extract genomic DNA from the blood cell samples. Trimmed from V: 7 bases; trimmed from J: 4 bases; junction bases lacking a gene match: 2. Looking up the germline V gene yields CDR1 SNHLY and CDR2 FYNNEI. The CDR3 covers 13 residues, taking in both the cysteine and the phenylalanine. Only CDR3 DNA remains: 39 bases, in frame from the first base. Library construction relied on the immunoSEQ multiplex PCR assay. For the multiplex PCR, a mixture combining 60 forward primers for TCR Vbeta segments and 13 reverse primers for TCR Jbeta segments was used. The CDR3 region of rearranged TCR beta genes was amplified from genomic DNA by a multiplex PCR assay. On the Illumina HiSeq System, the amplified TCR beta libraries were sequenced as 87-base-pair reads. The authors' pipeline ran thus. A later analysis counted tens of millions of unique TCR beta chains across the 600 to 850 repertoires, and some 11 million of these chains were shared by at least two donors. Raw reads were error-corrected and collapsed into unique sequences with a nearest-neighbor algorithm that merged closely related sequences to remove PCR and sequencing errors. CDR3 sequences were aligned to IMGT reference sequences to assign V, D and J gene segments. For a sequence to be retained, a match of at least six nucleotides was required to both a V gene segment and a J gene segment. Rearrangements were classified as productive when the CDR3 lacked stop codons and remained in frame with V and J, and all other rearrangements were classified as non-productive. Following IMGT convention, CDR3 was defined as the stretch from the second conserved V-encoded cysteine to the conserved J-encoded phenylalanine. Sequences without an unambiguous match to a single V gene segment were excluded from the earlier analysis of 587 of the donors. In an earlier analysis of around 590 of the donors, a V segment was called functional when productive rearrangements were above 56.7%, and segregating when the standard deviation between donors exceeded 5%. A statistical classification framework was built for diagnosing cytomegalovirus status from the catalog of TCR beta chain sequences. In a later analysis, TCR nucleotide sequences were compared against IMGT/GENE-DB human TR gene sequences so that V and J genes could be assigned. A later analysis assigned CDR3 sequences and most-parsimonious VDJ recombination scenarios with the TCRdist pipeline. In a later analysis, each TCR beta chain was defined by its CDR3 amino acid sequence together with its V-gene family, and reads lacking a unique V-gene family were excluded. As a way to deal with suspected cross-contamination and a sequencing artifact, a later analysis dropped more than 500 nucleotide sequences that were highly shared and had low generation probability. In a later analysis, a clonal expansion index for each public chain was calculated from normalized within-repertoire ranks of inferred template counts. Generation probabilities in a later analysis came from a VDJ recombination model fitted to out-of-frame rearrangements, and those results were checked against IGoR. A later analysis scored TCR-TCR, TCR-HLA and TCR-CMV co-occurrence with hypergeometric tests, applying a repertoire-size bias correction to TCR pairs. A later analysis estimated false discovery rates by permuting HLA or CMV assignments 20 times. In a later analysis, co-occurring TCRs were grouped using DBSCAN, with TCRdist sequence similarity added in when clustering inside HLA-allele-positive subsets. Repertoires with fewer than 30,000 or more than 120,000 public chains were left out of co-occurrence clustering, as were a handful of repertoires with anomalous nucleotide sharing. TCRdb stores this immuneACCESS table with in-frame sequences only. Part of the clones is absent; in the studies checked, under half of the shortfall reflects unresolved V genes, and no reason is known for the rest. V and J calls plus clone size are reproduced from that table; the DNA served to infer D and trimming. This specimen's table enumerates under 250,000 clones. The ten largest make up roughly 1.2% of the sample.

As concerns this clone: This receptor's antigen is unknown.

Overall results and qualifications from the work: In a later analysis, the rate of TCR association differed among HLA loci, with DRB1 alleles having the most associated TCRs and HLA-C alleles having the fewest. In vitro tests confirmed that a few of the cytomegalovirus-associated TCR beta chains recognize cytomegalovirus antigens. A further reported finding was that TCR beta sequences accurately predicted the HLA-A and HLA-B alleles for most subjects in the first cohort. At a false discovery rate of 0.05, a later analysis linked about 16,000 TCR beta sequences to specific HLA alleles. Correlated functional status among segregating V segments might be attributable to linkage disequilibrium, but an unknown experimental factor could not be ruled out. Only TCR beta chains were sequenced in this cohort, and the absence of alpha or paired-chain data limited detectable features. A group of highly shared sequence variants was considered likely to be a technical artifact of the sequencing pipeline. CMV serostatus was the only immune exposure information available for the cohort. Some IMGT-functional V segments, including TRBV6-2 and TRBV6-3, could not be told apart with the 87-base-pair reads, so those segments were excluded. A later genetic analysis associated a missense DCLRE1C variant with V-gene and J-gene trimming of TCR beta chains, and an independent cohort replicated the association. Because some donors lacked HLA typing at each locus, the association tests relied only on the typed subset. According to a later genetic analysis, donors in an Asian-associated ancestry cluster had fewer N-insertions in productive TCRs than the approximately 700-donor mean. Across donors, most TCR sequences were observed very rarely, whereas some public TCRs were present in many individuals. The classifier was reported to diagnose cytomegalovirus status with high specificity and sensitivity in both the original and validation cohorts. When HLA alleles, especially DR and DQ, strongly co-occurred, TCR associations were difficult to assign to individual alleles. Because counts were too low, under 20 rarely observed V segments, including chromosome 9 orphons, were left out of the earlier analysis of 587 of the donors. In a later analysis, HLA-associated TCR beta chains showed more clonal expansion and lower generation probabilities than non-associated chains that were equally common. According to the authors, the approach could potentially be generalized to other disease states and immunological phenotypes. The study listed 170 or so TCR beta chains as associated with cytomegalovirus. According to a later analysis, parvovirus B19, influenza, CMV and Epstein-Barr virus appeared linked to several top co-occurrence clusters. The presence/absence analyses assumed that sequencing depth was roughly uniform across donors, and that assumption may not be true. Most CMV-associated TCR beta chains appeared to be HLA-restricted in a later analysis, and the HLA associations seemed to be driven largely by CMV exposure. An earlier analysis of 587 of the donors showed that most TCR beta V segments appeared in productive rearrangements either about 90% or about 30% of the time, which broadly matched IMGT annotations.

The source of this sequence is a girl between 2 and 10 years old in good health and CMV-seropositive. Sequencing was carried out using PBMCs. This chain is built from TRBV2 and TRBJ2-5; the central 11 bases match TRBD2. The CDR3 region has the sequence CASKLAGVETQYF. In nucleotide form, the sequence is TGTGCCAGCAAACTAGCGGGAGTAGAGACCCAGTACTTC.